This is a list of T cell receptor beta chains from one sample in a study of cytomegalovirus exposure and HLA in healthy donors. Clones were sequenced by immunoSEQ multiplex PCR, and TCRdb holds only the in-frame ones, with some missing. The repertoire consists of fewer than 180,000 clones, with roughly three quarters occurring once and the leading ten covering 3.5%. Specimen: PBMCs. The source of these receptors is a human donor in good health. Each CDR3 is given with its conserved first and last residue. The order of the fields is CDR3 length, V gene, clone size, J gene, CDR3 protein. The size of a clone is reported for some rows only, either as once, few or many, or as a class for expanded clones.

len: 14; v_gene: TRBV6-6; abundance: .; j_gene: TRBJ1-2; CDR3aa: CASSSLGASYGYTF
len: 16; v_gene: TRBV2; abundance: .; j_gene: TRBJ2-4; CDR3aa: CASSAPGGGYKNIQYF
len: 12; v_gene: TRBV7-2; abundance: .; j_gene: TRBJ2-1; CDR3aa: CASRSLATEQFF
len: 16; v_gene: TRBV10-3; abundance: .; j_gene: TRBJ2-6; CDR3aa: CAIRNGNFSGANVLTF
len: 14; v_gene: TRBV4-3; abundance: few; j_gene: TRBJ2-3; CDR3aa: CASSPGLVTDTQYF
len: 12; v_gene: TRBV6-4; abundance: medium-sized; j_gene: TRBJ2-1; CDR3aa: CASSSGDNEQFF
len: 14; v_gene: TRBV27; abundance: .; j_gene: TRBJ1-2; CDR3aa: CASSDRGLAYGYTF
len: 15; v_gene: TRBV12-5; abundance: few; j_gene: TRBJ2-1; CDR3aa: CASGALESGLNEQFF
len: 15; v_gene: TRBV5-1; abundance: .; j_gene: TRBJ2-3; CDR3aa: CASSTGQGRTDTQYF
len: 17; v_gene: TRBV28; abundance: .; j_gene: TRBJ2-2; CDR3aa: CASSLWGVSRAPGELFF
len: 14; v_gene: TRBV18; abundance: .; j_gene: TRBJ2-7; CDR3aa: CASSPGQVSYEQYF
len: 13; v_gene: TRBV9; abundance: .; j_gene: TRBJ2-1; CDR3aa: CASSPRLRNEQFF
len: 15; v_gene: TRBV4-1; abundance: .; j_gene: TRBJ2-1; CDR3aa: CASSQEGLADNEQFF
len: 14; v_gene: TRBV5-5; abundance: .; j_gene: TRBJ2-7; CDR3aa: CASSLAQGAIEQYF
len: 12; v_gene: TRBV15; abundance: once; j_gene: TRBJ1-5; CDR3aa: CATRRGNQPQHF
len: 12; v_gene: TRBV29-1; abundance: .; j_gene: TRBJ2-1; CDR3aa: CSVGTSGREQFF
len: 16; v_gene: TRBV7-2; abundance: .; j_gene: TRBJ1-1; CDR3aa: CASSLIWPGRNTEAFF
len: 14; v_gene: TRBV19; abundance: .; j_gene: TRBJ1-1; CDR3aa: CASNLQGGDTEAFF
len: 15; v_gene: TRBV4-1; abundance: .; j_gene: TRBJ2-7; CDR3aa: CASSPGQAGSYEQYF
len: 18; v_gene: TRBV7-2; abundance: .; j_gene: TRBJ2-6; CDR3aa: CASSLVPGGPSGANVLTF
len: 16; v_gene: TRBV19; abundance: .; j_gene: TRBJ2-3; CDR3aa: CASNLAGAPGTDTQYF
len: 17; v_gene: TRBV5-6; abundance: few; j_gene: TRBJ2-3; CDR3aa: CASSSGLVRVRTDTQYF
len: 11; v_gene: TRBV30; abundance: .; j_gene: TRBJ1-5; CDR3aa: CAWTFNQPQHF
len: 14; v_gene: TRBV7-9; abundance: .; j_gene: TRBJ2-7; CDR3aa: CASSLEVASYEQYF
len: 15; v_gene: TRBV5-6; abundance: .; j_gene: TRBJ1-4; CDR3aa: CASSLGDIGLEKLFF
len: 16; v_gene: TRBV4-2; abundance: .; j_gene: TRBJ2-3; CDR3aa: CASSLDRGQATDTQYF
len: 13; v_gene: TRBV29-1; abundance: .; j_gene: TRBJ1-2; CDR3aa: CSVGDRGRDGYPF
len: 16; v_gene: TRBV5-6; abundance: .; j_gene: TRBJ2-7; CDR3aa: CASSLTSGRSDYEQYF
len: 13; v_gene: TRBV29-1; abundance: .; j_gene: TRBJ1-2; CDR3aa: CSVDTGINYGYTF
len: 17; v_gene: TRBV7-9; abundance: .; j_gene: TRBJ1-6; CDR3aa: CASSLRTAFGLGSPLHF
len: 16; v_gene: TRBV18; abundance: .; j_gene: TRBJ2-5; CDR3aa: CASSPREEDPPKTQYF
len: 13; v_gene: TRBV5-1; abundance: few; j_gene: TRBJ2-5; CDR3aa: CASSVGGSETQYF
len: 13; v_gene: TRBV7-9; abundance: .; j_gene: TRBJ2-5; CDR3aa: CASSPQAGETQYF
len: 14; v_gene: TRBV6-6; abundance: .; j_gene: TRBJ1-3; CDR3aa: CASRPQGGGNTIYF
len: 13; v_gene: TRBV5-6; abundance: .; j_gene: TRBJ2-1; CDR3aa: CASKNRGRNEQFF
len: 19; v_gene: TRBV7-2; abundance: .; j_gene: TRBJ2-5; CDR3aa: CASSLGPRLAGGSQETQYF
len: 15; v_gene: TRBV11-2; abundance: .; j_gene: TRBJ2-7; CDR3aa: CASSPLGQKSYEQYF
len: 16; v_gene: TRBV2; abundance: .; j_gene: TRBJ2-1; CDR3aa: CASSAPASGSYNEQFF
len: 15; v_gene: TRBV7-3; abundance: .; j_gene: TRBJ2-7; CDR3aa: CASSLGLVGTYEQYF
len: 13; v_gene: TRBV7-2; abundance: .; j_gene: TRBJ2-5; CDR3aa: CASSYGTGETQYF
len: 13; v_gene: TRBV27; abundance: .; j_gene: TRBJ2-1; CDR3aa: CASSLGRPNEQFF
len: 15; v_gene: TRBV7-3; abundance: few; j_gene: TRBJ2-1; CDR3aa: CASSESGSAYNEQFF
len: 14; v_gene: TRBV30; abundance: .; j_gene: TRBJ1-2; CDR3aa: CAWSQRGPLYGYTF
len: 15; v_gene: TRBV7-2; abundance: .; j_gene: TRBJ1-5; CDR3aa: CASSRGQGPNQPQHF
len: 14; v_gene: TRBV6-1; abundance: .; j_gene: TRBJ2-7; CDR3aa: CASRSSGNAHEQYF
len: 14; v_gene: TRBV10-2; abundance: .; j_gene: TRBJ1-1; CDR3aa: CASSGVLTVTEAFF
len: 16; v_gene: TRBV4-3; abundance: .; j_gene: TRBJ2-3; CDR3aa: CASSPIAGVGADTQYF
len: 18; v_gene: TRBV7-9; abundance: .; j_gene: TRBJ1-2; CDR3aa: CASSLVVGTETPTYGYTF
len: 13; v_gene: TRBV9; abundance: once; j_gene: TRBJ2-7; CDR3aa: CASSFSGPYEQYF
len: 17; v_gene: TRBV11-3; abundance: .; j_gene: TRBJ2-1; CDR3aa: CASSLEVGTGAGNEQFF
len: 11; v_gene: TRBV30; abundance: .; j_gene: TRBJ2-7; CDR3aa: CAWGGRDEQYF
len: 16; v_gene: TRBV19; abundance: .; j_gene: TRBJ2-5; CDR3aa: CATKRGTGGWQETQYF
len: 15; v_gene: TRBV6-1; abundance: .; j_gene: TRBJ2-1; CDR3aa: CASISLGGGANEQFF
len: 18; v_gene: TRBV10-3; abundance: .; j_gene: TRBJ2-3; CDR3aa: CAISEQPTPSGVRYTQYF
len: 15; v_gene: TRBV2; abundance: .; j_gene: TRBJ1-5; CDR3aa: CASSAIVQDNQPQHF
len: 15; v_gene: TRBV7-2; abundance: once; j_gene: TRBJ2-4; CDR3aa: CASRWTSGTKNIQYF
len: 11; v_gene: TRBV6-5; abundance: few; j_gene: .; CDR3aa: CASSYSSEQYF